This TCR beta chain was obtained from a study of T cells in Graves' hyperthyroidism and ophthalmopathy. Diagnoses used clinical symptoms, serum thyroxine and TRAb, thyroid ultrasound and orbital computed tomography. The investigators amplified TCR beta CDR3 regions from RNA transcripts. HTBI primers drove first-round RT-PCR of the TCR CDR3. TCRdb re-derived calls from the multiplex PCR reads in MiXCR, one entry per CDR3 protein. The sample has roughly 750,000 distinct CDR3 sequences, 16% seen once. Many counts were recorded for this clonotype. Sequencing input: blood. This receptor was identified in a man aged 18 to 30 with Graves' hyperthyroidism.

The CDR3 here is CASSRDRESTDTQYF. The CDR3 bases are TGTGCCAGCTCCCGCGACAGGGAATCCACAGATACGCAGTATTTT. The V and J genes are TRBV27 and TRBJ2-3; 7 bases agree with TRBD1. V lost 8 bases to trimming and J lost 2 bases; unmatched junction nucleotides: 10. Germline values: CDR1 MNHEY, CDR2 SMNVEV (reference sequence). This CDR3 is 15 amino acids long.